A single sample gave rise to the 13 T cell receptor beta chains below, sequenced in a study of blood T cell repertoires in COVID-19. Clones were sequenced by immunoSEQ multiplex PCR, and TCRdb holds only the in-frame ones, with some missing. The sample has approximately 93,000 clones, about 74% seen once. Input material: peripheral blood. These receptors originate from a man in his 70s with COVID-19, enrolled during active disease.

CDR3 bases: TGTGCCAGCAGTTTATACGGGAACACTGAAGCTTTCTTT. Its protein is CASSLYGNTEAFF. The chain uses TRBV27 and TRBJ1-1; D call uncertain. Trimming left V 1 base short and J 1 base short, with 4 bases between. CDR1 is MNHEY and CDR2 is SMNVEV in the germline V gene (reference sequence). CDR3 length equals 13 residues.

The chain links TRBV29-1 to TRBJ2-1; 11 nucleotides line up with TRBD2. Germline lookup yields CDR1 SQVTM and CDR2 ANQGSEA. Unmatched junction bases numbered 11, after V lost 7 bases and J lost 15 bases. CDR3 length equals 12 residues. The DNA of the CDR3 is TGCAGCGCCGGGACTAGCGGAGGTGCCCTGTTCTTC. Protein sequence: CSAGTSGGALFF.

This chain uses TRBV4-2 with TRBJ2-7; maybe TRBD2 (7 bases). The V gene lost 3 bases and the J gene lost 4 bases, with 19 bases spanning the gap. This CDR3 region has 16 residues. Germline loops: CDR1 LGHNA, CDR2 YNFKEQ. In DNA form, the CDR3 reads TGTGCCAGCAGCCAGGGGGGCGGGAGATTGGCGTACGAGCAGTACTTC. It translates to CASSQGGGRLAYEQYF.

The chain links TRBV4-1 to TRBJ2-7; TRBD1 agrees at 9 bases. The CDR3 sequence is 16 residues long. J gave up 2 bases and V 1 base, and 6 bases lay outside the gene matches. Germline V gives CDR1 MGHRA, CDR2 YSYEKL. The CDR3 here is CASSQGGGQGTYEQYF. The CDR3 region has the DNA TGCGCCAGCAGCCAAGGGGGCGGACAGGGGACCTACGAGCAGTACTTC.

The chain combines TRBV11-2 with TRBJ2-7, with TRBD2 matching over 8 bases. CDR1 SGHAT and CDR2 FQNNGV come from the germline V gene. There are 14 residues in the CDR3. Trimming at V came to 3 bases and at J to 3 bases, leaving 4 bases not matched to a gene. CDR3 region: CASSLGTSRYEQYF. CDR3 nucleotide sequence: TGTGCCAGCAGCTTGGGGACTAGTCGCTACGAGCAGTACTTC.

This clone was counted a few times. The chain is built from TRBV27 and TRBJ2-7, with D perhaps TRBD1 (6 bases). The germline V and J ends were trimmed by 4 bases and 5 bases, with 15 bases remaining between them. The germline V gene has CDR1 MNHEY and CDR2 SMNVEV (reference sequence). The CDR3 consists of 14 residues. CDR3 residues: CASSSTAGVDEQYF. CDR3 nucleotide sequence: TGTGCCAGCAGTTCCACGGCAGGGGTAGACGAGCAGTACTTC.

This clone was seen repeatedly, ten times or more. CDR3 amino acids: CASSFQLTSGEQYF. The CDR3 DNA reads TGCGCCAGCAGCTTCCAATTGACTAGCGGCGAGCAGTACTTC. This chain joins TRBV5-1 and TRBJ2-7; the match to TRBD2 covers 9 bases. In germline, CDR1 is SGHRS, CDR2 YFSETQ. The CDR3 has 14 amino acids. The V and J ends lost 2 bases and 6 bases, in that order; junction bases with no gene match: 6.

A remark on this clone: This CDR3 is also generated by other DNA sequences in the sample. The chain is built from TRBV19 and TRBJ1-1, with 8 bases identical to TRBD1. After removal of 6 bases from V and 4 bases from J, the junction contained 7 bases not matched to a gene. Germline assignment: CDR1 LNHDA and CDR2 SQIVND (reference sequence). The CDR3 is 14 residues long. The CDR3 sequence is CASSLRGRVTEAFF. The CDR3 DNA reads TGTGCCAGTAGCCTCAGGGGGCGGGTCACTGAAGCTTTCTTT.

This clone came up once. V usage is TRBV28 and J usage is TRBJ1-5, with 8 bases that match TRBD1. With V trimmed by 3 bases and J by 6 bases, 10 bases remained unmatched. The germline V gene has CDR1 MDHEN and CDR2 SYDVKM. CDR3 size: 16 residues. The CDR3 DNA reads TGTGCCAGCAGTTTTATGGCACAGGGGGTGGGTCAGCCCCAGCATTTT. Translating it yields CASSFMAQGVGQPQHF.

The chain links TRBV19 to TRBJ1-1, with 9 bases lining up with TRBD1. This CDR3 is built from 17 residues. The junction had 16 bases not matched to a gene; V was cut back by 7 bases and J by 4 bases. In germline, CDR1 is LNHDA, CDR2 SQIVND (reference sequence). This CDR3 reads CASIPAGQGALSTEAFF. The CDR3 DNA reads TGTGCCAGTATACCGGCGGGACAGGGTGCTTTGAGCACTGAAGCTTTCTTT.

This clone was observed a single time. The chain uses TRBV7-6 and TRBJ2-7; D is uncertain. Trimming stripped 7 bases from V and 0 bases from J, with 10 bases between. Germline V gene data show CDR1 as SGHVS and CDR2 as FNYEAQ. This CDR3 comprises 13 residues. CDR3 nucleotide sequence: TGTGCCAGCATGGCAGGCTACTCCTACGAGCAGTACTTC. Translation gives CASMAGYSYEQYF.

As regards this clone: Other nucleotide sequences from this sample produce the same CDR3. The V and J genes are TRBV7-3 and TRBJ2-7; 12 bases are a match to TRBD1. Looked up from germline, CDR1 is SGHTA and CDR2 is FQGTGA. The CDR3 consists of 14 residues. Germline trimming cut 5 bases from V and 6 bases from J; bases unmatched to any gene: 5. In nucleotides, the CDR3 is TGTGCCAGCAGCACCGGGACAGGGGGCCGCGAGCAGTACTTC. It specifies CASSTGTGGREQYF.

This chain uses TRBV30 with TRBJ1-5, with D possibly being TRBD1 (5 bases). The germline gives CDR1 GTSNPN, CDR2 SVGIG (reference sequence). With 8 bases removed from V and 7 bases from J, the gap between germline ends came to 18 bases. The CDR3 totals 13 residues. CDR3 sequence (DNA): TGTGCCGGAGGTGGGGGGGTTGGCCAGCCCCAGCATTTT. Translating gives CAGGGGVGQPQHF.